Presented here are 21 T cell receptor beta chains from one specimen sequenced in a study of CD8 T cells in ankylosing spondylitis. Each CDR3 protein gets one entry after TCRdb re-called the 5' RACE reads with MiXCR. Found here are roughly 670,000 distinct CDR3 sequences, 15% to 20% of them singletons; the top ten hold under 20%. Study-level points and caveats: Under 10 highly homologous variants formed a TCR beta motif that appeared characteristic of ankylosing spondylitis blood.

These receptors' targets are unknown. Sequenced input: blood, either unsorted or a sorted T cell fraction (not recorded which). Receptor source: a male donor with ankylosing spondylitis.

Many counts were recorded for this clonotype. V and J are TRBV5-1 and TRBJ2-1, with D perhaps TRBD2 (7 bases). The germline V and J ends were trimmed by 2 bases and 4 bases, with 13 bases remaining between them. Germline V gene lookup returns CDR1 SGHRS and CDR2 YFSETQ. The CDR3 extends over 15 amino acids. CDR3 loop: CASSFTGGVYNEQFF. The CDR3 DNA reads TGCGCCAGCAGCTTTACGGGGGGCGTTTACAATGAGCAGTTCTTC.

This clonotype was found a few times. The V gene is TRBV20-1, the J gene TRBJ1-1, with D perhaps matching TRBD1 (6 bases). Trimming removed 5 bases from V and 0 bases from J, with 10 bases in between. Germline V CDR1 and CDR2: DFQATT, SNEGSKA (reference sequence). The CDR3 is made up of 13 amino acids. The DNA for the CDR3 is TGCAGTGCTGACGACAGGCTGAACACTGAAGCTTTCTTT. Encoded protein: CSADDRLNTEAFF.

The chain uses TRBV5-6 and TRBJ1-2; 12 positions agree with TRBD1. The V gene end was trimmed by 4 bases and the J gene end by 6 bases; junction bases not matched to a gene: 10. Looked up from germline, CDR1 is SGHDT and CDR2 is YYEEEE. The CDR3 length is 16 residues. DNA of the CDR3: TGTGCCAGCAGCCCACACCCGGGACAGGGGGCAAATGGCTACACCTTC. This encodes CASSPHPGQGANGYTF. Variable domain in full (rest from reference TRBV5-6 and TRBJ1-2): DAGVTQSPTHLIKTRGQQVTLRCSPKSGHDTVSWYQQALGQGPQFIFQYYEEEERQRGNFPDRFSGHQFPNYSSELNVNALLLGDSALYLCASSPHPGQGANGYTFGSGTRLTVV.

There are many counts of this clonotype. The CDR3 reads CASSLGLETDTQYF. The CDR3, as DNA: TGTGCCAGCAGCTTGGGACTAGAGACCGATACGCAGTATTTT. The V call is TRBV7-3, the J call TRBJ2-3; TRBD2 matches 8 bases. The V and J ends lost 3 bases and 6 bases, in that order; junction bases with no gene match: 5. Germline V CDR1 and CDR2: SGHTA, FQGTGA. The CDR3 is made up of 14 amino acids.

This chain joins TRBV6-1 and TRBJ2-1; 9 bases map to TRBD2. The CDR3 runs to 14 residues. Germline V gene data show CDR1 as MNHNS and CDR2 as SASEGT. The junction had 6 bases not matched to a gene; V was cut back by 0 bases and J by 12 bases. This chain's CDR3 is CASSEAHRGGGQFF. The DNA for the CDR3 is TGTGCCAGCAGTGAAGCGCATCGCGGGGGGGGGCAGTTCTTC.

The CDR3 DNA reads as TGTGCCAGCAGGCCCCGACTAGCGGGAGAAGACGAGCAGTACTTC. As protein: CASRPRLAGEDEQYF. The gene calls are TRBV28 and TRBJ2-7; 12 positions match TRBD2. The V gene end was trimmed by 6 bases and the J gene end by 5 bases; junction bases not matched to a gene: 8. This CDR3 is built from 15 residues. The germline V gene encodes CDR1 MDHEN and CDR2 SYDVKM.

The chain is built from TRBV5-1 and TRBJ2-1; D gene uncertain. Trimming took 0 bases from V and 4 from J, leaving 5 bases between them. Germline V gene sequence: CDR1 SGHRS, CDR2 YFSETQ. CDR3 size: 13 residues. CDR3 bases: TGCGCCAGCAGCTTGGAAAGGTACAATGAGCAGTTCTTC. It specifies CASSLERYNEQFF.

This clonotype turned up a few times. This chain connects TRBV28 to TRBJ1-5; D is unclear. V was clipped by 4 bases and J by 3 bases, with 13 bases between them. Germline loops: CDR1 MDHEN, CDR2 SYDVKM. The CDR3 covers 15 residues. The CDR3 nucleotides read TGTGCCAGCAGTTCCAGCGGATGGGACAATCAGCCCCAGCATTTT. Translated: CASSSSGWDNQPQHF.

This clonotype showed up just a few times. This chain uses TRBV7-8 with TRBJ2-2, with D uncertain. This CDR3 contains 14 residues. In germline, CDR1 is SGHVS, CDR2 FQNEAQ. Deletions cut 1 base from V and 3 bases from J, with 6 bases between. CDR3 residues: CASSLGQYTGELFF. DNA for the CDR3: TGTGCCAGCAGCTTAGGGCAGTACACCGGGGAGCTGTTTTTT.

This clonotype showed up just a few times. This chain uses TRBV12-3 or TRBV12-4 with TRBJ2-5; D is possibly TRBD1 (6 bases). The V and J ends lost 3 bases and 0 bases respectively, with 11 bases between them. There are 15 residues in the CDR3. The CDR3 nucleotides are TGTGCCAGCAGTTTCTTCGGGACAAACCAAGAGACCCAGTACTTC. Protein: CASSFFGTNQETQYF.

The J gene is TRBJ1-1, the V gene TRBV4-2; 8 bases align to TRBD1. V shed 4 bases, J shed 5 bases, and the junction held 9 bases outside the gene matches. The V gene's germline CDR1 is LGHNA and CDR2 YNFKEQ. CDR3 length: 15 residues. This CDR3 is CASSLPSDRATEAFF. The CDR3 region has the DNA TGTGCCAGCAGCCTACCCTCGGACAGGGCGACTGAAGCTTTCTTT.

The CDR3 region has the DNA TGTGCCACCAGCAGAGGACCGGGACTAGCGGGAGGTCGACAAGAGACCCAGTACTTC. It translates to CATSRGPGLAGGRQETQYF. The V and J genes are TRBV15 and TRBJ2-5, with 15 nucleotides matching TRBD2. CDR1 and CDR2 (germline): LNHNV, YYDKDF (reference sequence). The ends lost 1 base at V and 2 bases at J; junction bases unmatched: 8. The CDR3 consists of 19 residues.

This clonotype was observed a handful of times. The V and J genes are TRBV28 and TRBJ2-3, with 12 nucleotides matching TRBD2. This CDR3 region has 13 residues. With 3 bases clipped from V and 10 bases from J, the junction kept 2 bases outside the gene matches. Germline V gene data show CDR1 as MDHEN and CDR2 as SYDVKM. CDR3 bases: TGTGCCAGCAGTTTGACTAGCGGGAGTTCGCAGTATTTT. Translated, it gives CASSLTSGSSQYF.

This clonotype was seen more than once but under ten times. The genes are TRBV7-8 and TRBJ1-5, with TRBD1 as a possible D gene (5 bases). V shed 2 bases and J shed 0 bases, with 11 bases lying between them. The CDR3 is 16 amino acids. The V gene's germline CDR1 is SGHVS and CDR2 FQNEAQ. The CDR3 DNA sequence: TGTGCCAGCAGCTTAATGGAGGGGCTTAGCAATCAGCCCCAGCATTTT. Protein: CASSLMEGLSNQPQHF.

The chain joins TRBV11-3 to TRBJ1-6; D uncertain. Germline CDR1 is SGHNT and CDR2 is YENEEA. The CDR3 is made up of 12 amino acids. V lost 8 bases, J lost 7 bases, and 9 bases lay in between. The CDR3 nucleotides are TGTGCCAGCGAGGGCAGGAATTCACCCCTCCACTTT. Translation: CASEGRNSPLHF. Full variable domain (rest looked up from reference TRBV11-3 and TRBJ1-6): EAGVVQSPRYKIIEKKQPVAFWCNPISGHNTLYWYLQNLGQGPELLIRYENEEAVDDSQLPKDRFSAERLKGVDSTLKIQPAELGDSAVYLCASEGRNSPLHFGNGTRLTVT.

This chain connects TRBV11-2 to TRBJ2-5; 9 bases agree with TRBD2. This CDR3 region has 17 residues. J gave up 5 bases and V 5 bases, and 15 bases lay outside the gene matches. Germline V CDR1 and CDR2: SGHAT, FQNNGV. The CDR3 DNA reads TGTGCCAGCAGCGCAGGGAGAAGCGAGCGGGGGGCTGAGACCCAGTACTTC. It encodes CASSAGRSERGAETQYF. Based on the CDR3 plus reference TRBV11-2 and TRBJ2-5, the full variable domain is EAGVAQSPRYKIIEKRQSVAFWCNPISGHATLYWYQQILGQGPKLLIQFQNNGVVDDSQLPKDRFSAERLKGVDSTLKIQPAKLEDSAVYLCASSAGRSERGAETQYFGPGTRLLVL.

This sequence joins TRBV4-1 and TRBJ2-1, with TRBD2 identical over 11 bases. Trimming cost V 1 base and J 0 bases; bases outside gene matches: 11. Per germline, CDR1 MGHRA and CDR2 YSYEKL. The CDR3 is made up of 20 amino acids. The chain's CDR3 is CASSQVRASSGGSSYNEQFF. For the CDR3, the DNA is TGCGCCAGCAGCCAAGTTAGGGCTTCTAGCGGGGGGAGCTCCTACAATGAGCAGTTCTTC.

V gene TRBV30 combines with J gene TRBJ1-5; a possible D gene is TRBD1 (5 bases). Between the trimmed V and J ends, which lost 0 bases and 7 bases, there was a span of 10 bases. From germline, CDR1 is GTSNPN and CDR2 SVGIG (reference sequence). The CDR3 sequence is 13 residues long. CDR3 residues: CAWSVGVDQPQHF. DNA of the CDR3: TGTGCCTGGAGTGTGGGGGTGGACCAGCCCCAGCATTTT.

The V gene is TRBV5-1, the J gene TRBJ2-7; 8 bases line up with TRBD1. CDR1 SGHRS and CDR2 YFSETQ come from the germline V gene. The CDR3 covers 15 residues. J was trimmed by 3 bases and V by 6 bases; bases with no gene match: 11. CDR3 sequence (DNA): TGCGCCAGCACCCCGGACAGGGTTTCTCTCTACGAGCAGTACTTC. Translated: CASTPDRVSLYEQYF.

This chain links TRBV9 with TRBJ2-1, with 10 bases that match TRBD2. The junction had 9 bases not matched to a gene; V was cut back by 0 bases and J by 3 bases. The CDR3 length is 18 residues. From germline, CDR1 is SGDLS and CDR2 YYNGEE. The CDR3, as DNA: TGTGCCAGCAGCGTAGGGGGACTAGCGCTCCCGGACTACAATGAGCAGTTCTTC. This encodes CASSVGGLALPDYNEQFF. The full variable domain, completed using reference TRBV9 and TRBJ2-1, is DSGVTQTPKHLITATGQRVTLRCSPRSGDLSVYWYQQSLDQGLQFLIQYYNGEERAKGNILERFSAQQFPDLHSELNLSSLELGDSALYFCASSVGGLALPDYNEQFFGPGTRLTVL.

The V gene is TRBV24-1, the J gene TRBJ2-3, with 15 positions matching TRBD2. Per the germline V gene, CDR1 is KGHDR and CDR2 is SFDVKD. This CDR3 comprises 17 residues. V shed 4 bases and J 5 bases; nucleotides not matched to a gene: 6. CDR3 residues: CATSEAGTSGGRDTQYF. CDR3 sequence (DNA): TGTGCCACCAGTGAAGCCGGGACTAGCGGGGGGAGAGATACGCAGTATTTT.